These T cell receptor beta chains were read from a single sample in a study of blood T cell repertoires in COVID-19. Some clones are missing from TCRdb's copy, which holds only in-frame ones; the method was immunoSEQ multiplex PCR. The sample carries 90,000 to 140,000 clones, about 86% recorded once. The sequencing input was peripheral blood. The source is a man at least 80 years old with acute or convalescent COVID-19. The CDR3 runs from the conserved cysteine through the conserved F or W. A D gene is named only where the DNA matches it firmly. Size is stated for part of the rows, as once, few or many counts, or as a class when the clone is expanded.

d_call j_call clone_size v_call cdr3_nt cdr3_aa
- TRBJ2-7 - TRBV2 TGTGCCAGCAGTGTAGACAGGATCTACGAGCAGTACTTC CASSVDRIYEQYF
TRBD1 TRBJ2-7 once TRBV30 TGTGCCTGGAGTCACCCGGGACAGAGACCCTACGAGCAGTACTTC CAWSHPGQRPYEQYF
- TRBJ1-2 - TRBV29-1 TGCAGCGTTTATACTCAGGACTATGGCTACACCTTC CSVYTQDYGYTF
TRBD1 TRBJ1-4 few TRBV5-1 TGCGCCAGCAGCTTACAGGGGGGAGGTGAAAAACTGTTTTTT CASSLQGGGEKLFF
- TRBJ2-7 - TRBV6-6 TGTGCCAGCAGTCTACCGGGACACTCCTACGAGCAGTACTTC CASSLPGHSYEQYF
TRBD2 TRBJ2-7 - TRBV11-3 TGTGCCAGCAGCCTGAGCGGGACCTACGAGCAGTACTTC CASSLSGTYEQYF
TRBD2 TRBJ2-2 - TRBV7-2 TGTGCCAGCAGCTTTGCTAGCGGGAGGAGTATCGGGGAGCTGTTTTTT CASSFASGRSIGELFF
TRBD2 TRBJ2-7 - TRBV7-8 TGTGCCAGCAGCCTCGGGACTAGCGTGTCCTACGAGCAGTACTTC CASSLGTSVSYEQYF
- TRBJ2-1 - TRBV5-1 TGCGCCAGCAGCTTCACGGGAGTCGACTACAATGAGCAGTTCTTC CASSFTGVDYNEQFF
TRBD2 TRBJ2-7 - TRBV18 TGTGCCAGCTCACCCCTAGCGGGAGGCCTCCACTCCTACGAGCAGTACTTC CASSPLAGGLHSYEQYF
- TRBJ1-1 once TRBV6-2/TRBV6-3 TGTGCCAGCAGTTTCCCAGGGGCTGAGAACACTGAAGCTTTCTTT CASSFPGAENTEAFF
- TRBJ2-7 - TRBV18 TGTGCCAGCTCACCATCACAGGGCTCTTACGAGCAGTACTTC CASSPSQGSYEQYF
- TRBJ1-1 - TRBV28 TGTGCCAGCAGTTTATTCCAGGGCAACACTGAAGCTTTCTTT CASSLFQGNTEAFF
TRBD2 TRBJ2-1 - TRBV14 TGTGCCAGCAGTCTAGCGGGAGGGCCGGTCAATGAGCAGTTCTTC CASSLAGGPVNEQFF
- TRBJ1-5 - TRBV28 TGTGCCAGCAGTTCCCCTGGACAGCCCAATCAGCCCCAGCATTTT CASSSPGQPNQPQHF
TRBD2 TRBJ2-1 - TRBV10-1 TGCGCCAGCAGTGGAAGTCCCGGACTAGCGGGCTACAATGAGCAGTTCTTC CASSGSPGLAGYNEQFF